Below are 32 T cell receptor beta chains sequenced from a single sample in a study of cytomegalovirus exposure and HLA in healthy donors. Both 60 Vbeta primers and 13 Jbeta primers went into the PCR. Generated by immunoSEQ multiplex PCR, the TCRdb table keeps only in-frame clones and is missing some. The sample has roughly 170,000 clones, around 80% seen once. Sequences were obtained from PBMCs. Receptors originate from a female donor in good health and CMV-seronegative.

The CDR3 DNA follows: TGTGCCAGCAGCTGGCGCGTAGGGGCAGATACGCAGTATTTT. Translating gives CASSWRVGADTQYF. The chain joins TRBV5-4 to TRBJ2-3, with TRBD1 as a possible D gene (5 bases). V dropped 3 bases and J dropped 4 bases, with 12 bases sitting between them. Germline loops: CDR1 SGHNT, CDR2 YYREEE (reference sequence). This CDR3 is built from 14 residues.

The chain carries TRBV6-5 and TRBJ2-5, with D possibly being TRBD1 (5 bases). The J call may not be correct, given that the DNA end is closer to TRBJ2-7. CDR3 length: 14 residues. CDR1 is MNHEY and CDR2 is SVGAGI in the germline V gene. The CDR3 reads CASSYSTGGYEQYF. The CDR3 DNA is TGTGCCAGCAGTTACTCAACAGGCGGATACGAGCAGTACTTC.

CDR3 amino acids: CATTSGSKNIQYF. DNA of the CDR3: TGTGCCACGACTAGCGGGTCCAAAAACATTCAGTACTTC. This rearrangement joins TRBV19 to TRBJ2-4, with 10 nucleotides matching TRBD2. With V trimmed by 10 bases and J by 2 bases, 2 bases remained unmatched. Germline V gives CDR1 LNHDA, CDR2 SQIVND (reference sequence). The length of the CDR3 is 13 residues.

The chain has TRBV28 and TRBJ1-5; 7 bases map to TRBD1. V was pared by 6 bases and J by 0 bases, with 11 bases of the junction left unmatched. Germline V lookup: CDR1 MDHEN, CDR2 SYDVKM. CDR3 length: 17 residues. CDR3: CASRNRDRSYSNQPQHF. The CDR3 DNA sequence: TGTGCCAGCAGGAACCGGGACAGAAGTTATAGCAATCAGCCCCAGCATTTT.

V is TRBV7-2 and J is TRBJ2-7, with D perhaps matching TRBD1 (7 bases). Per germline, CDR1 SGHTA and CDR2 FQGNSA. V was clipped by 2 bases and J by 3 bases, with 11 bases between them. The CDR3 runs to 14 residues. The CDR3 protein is CASSLQGGIYEQYF. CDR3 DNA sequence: TGTGCCAGCAGCTTACAGGGGGGAATCTACGAGCAGTACTTC. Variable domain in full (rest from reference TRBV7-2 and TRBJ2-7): GAGVSQSPSNKVTEKGKDVELRCDPISGHTALYWYRQSLGQGLEFLIYFQGNSAPDKSGLPSDRFSAERTGGSVSTLTIQRTQQEDSAVYLCASSLQGGIYEQYFGPGTRLTVT.

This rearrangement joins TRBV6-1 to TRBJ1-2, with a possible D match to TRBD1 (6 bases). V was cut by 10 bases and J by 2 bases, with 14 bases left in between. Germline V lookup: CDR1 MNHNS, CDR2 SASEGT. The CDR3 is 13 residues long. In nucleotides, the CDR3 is TGTGCCACCGCGTCGGGGGGCAACTATGGCTACACCTTC. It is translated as CATASGGNYGYTF.

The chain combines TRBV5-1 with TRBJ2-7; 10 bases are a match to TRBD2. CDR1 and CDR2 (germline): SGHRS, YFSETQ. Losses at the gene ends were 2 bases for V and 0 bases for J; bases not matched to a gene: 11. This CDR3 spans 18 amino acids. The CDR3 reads CASSLELAGTSLSYEQYF. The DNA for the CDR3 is TGCGCCAGCAGCTTAGAACTAGCGGGAACCTCTCTCTCCTACGAGCAGTACTTC.

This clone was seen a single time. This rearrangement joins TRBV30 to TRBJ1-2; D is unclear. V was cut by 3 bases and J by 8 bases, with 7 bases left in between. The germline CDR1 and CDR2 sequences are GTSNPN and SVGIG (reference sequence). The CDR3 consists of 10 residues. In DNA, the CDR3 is TGTGCCTGGAGAGCGGCGGGCTACACCTTC. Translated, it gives CAWRAAGYTF.

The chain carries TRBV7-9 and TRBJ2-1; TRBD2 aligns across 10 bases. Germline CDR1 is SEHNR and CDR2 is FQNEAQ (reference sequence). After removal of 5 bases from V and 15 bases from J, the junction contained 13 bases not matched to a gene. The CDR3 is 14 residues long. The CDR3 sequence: CASSLSGAGGPPFF. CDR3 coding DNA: TGTGCCAGCAGCCTCTCTGGAGCGGGAGGGCCTCCGTTCTTC. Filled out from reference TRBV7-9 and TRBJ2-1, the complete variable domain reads DTGVSQNPRHKITKRGQNVTFRCDPISEHNRLYWYRQTLGQGPEFLTYFQNEAQLEKSRLLSDRFSAERPKGSFSTLEIQRTEQGDSAMYLCASSLSGAGGPPFFGPGTRLTVL.

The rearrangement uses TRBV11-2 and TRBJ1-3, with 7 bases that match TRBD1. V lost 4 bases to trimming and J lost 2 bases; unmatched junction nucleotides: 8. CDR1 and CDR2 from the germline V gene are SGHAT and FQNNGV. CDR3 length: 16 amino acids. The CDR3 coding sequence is TGTGCCAGCAGCTCCAGAGACAGGGTTGCTGGAAACACCATATATTTT. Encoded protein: CASSSRDRVAGNTIYF.

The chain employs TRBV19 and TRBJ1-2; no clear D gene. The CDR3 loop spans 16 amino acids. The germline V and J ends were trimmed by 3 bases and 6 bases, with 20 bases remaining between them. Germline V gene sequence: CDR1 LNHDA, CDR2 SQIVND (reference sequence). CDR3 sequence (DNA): TGTGCCAGTAGTATCTCACCCCCGGGTTTTATCCATGGCTACACCTTC. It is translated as CASSISPPGFIHGYTF.

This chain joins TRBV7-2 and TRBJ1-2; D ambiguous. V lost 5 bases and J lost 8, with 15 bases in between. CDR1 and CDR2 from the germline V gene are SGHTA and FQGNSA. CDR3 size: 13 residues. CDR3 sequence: CASSPNFRRGYTF. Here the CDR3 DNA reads TGTGCCAGCAGCCCTAACTTCCGTCGGGGCTACACCTTC.

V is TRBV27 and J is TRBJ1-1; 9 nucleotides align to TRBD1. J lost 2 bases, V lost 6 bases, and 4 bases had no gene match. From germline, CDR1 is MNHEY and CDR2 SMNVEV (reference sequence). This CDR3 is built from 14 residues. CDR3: CASSRQGGNTEAFF. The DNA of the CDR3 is TGTGCCAGCAGCCGACAGGGGGGAAACACTGAAGCTTTCTTT.

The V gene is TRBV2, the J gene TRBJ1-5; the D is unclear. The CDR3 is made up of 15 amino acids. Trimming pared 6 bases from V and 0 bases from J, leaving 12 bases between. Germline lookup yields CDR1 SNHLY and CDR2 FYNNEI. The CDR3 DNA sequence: TGTGCCAGCAGGTCAGGCGACCATAGCAATCAGCCCCAGCATTTT. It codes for CASRSGDHSNQPQHF.

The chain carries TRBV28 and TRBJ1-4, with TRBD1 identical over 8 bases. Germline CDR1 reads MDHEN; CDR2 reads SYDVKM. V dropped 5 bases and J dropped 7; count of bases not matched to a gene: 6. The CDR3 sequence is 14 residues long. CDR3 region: CASSAGGRGEKLFF. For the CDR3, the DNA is TGTGCCAGCAGTGCAGGGGGCCGAGGTGAAAAACTGTTTTTT.

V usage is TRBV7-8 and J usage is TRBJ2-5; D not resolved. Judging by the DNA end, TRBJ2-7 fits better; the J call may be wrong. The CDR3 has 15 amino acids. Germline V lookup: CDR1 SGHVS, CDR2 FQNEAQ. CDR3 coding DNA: TGTGCCAGCAGCTTAATTCGCGGTAGCTCCTACGAGCAGTACTTC. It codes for CASSLIRGSSYEQYF.

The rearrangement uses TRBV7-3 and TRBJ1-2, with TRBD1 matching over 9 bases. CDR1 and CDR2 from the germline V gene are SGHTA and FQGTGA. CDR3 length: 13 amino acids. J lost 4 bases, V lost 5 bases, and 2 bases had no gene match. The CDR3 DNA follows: TGTGCCAGCAGCGAGACAGGGGGCTATGGCTACACCTTC. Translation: CASSETGGYGYTF.

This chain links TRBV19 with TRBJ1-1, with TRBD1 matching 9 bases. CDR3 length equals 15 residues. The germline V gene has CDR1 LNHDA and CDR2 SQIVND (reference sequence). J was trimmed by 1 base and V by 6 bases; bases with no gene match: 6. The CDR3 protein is CASRLTGGSNTEAFF. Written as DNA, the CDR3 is TGTGCCAGTAGGCTAACAGGGGGCTCGAACACTGAAGCTTTCTTT.

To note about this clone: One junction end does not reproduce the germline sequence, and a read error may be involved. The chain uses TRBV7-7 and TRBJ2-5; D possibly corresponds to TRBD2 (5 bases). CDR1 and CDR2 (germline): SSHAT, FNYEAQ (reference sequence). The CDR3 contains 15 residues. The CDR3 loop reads CASSLNSGYQETQYF. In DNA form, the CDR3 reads TGTGCTAGCAGCTTAAATTCGGGGTACCAAGAGACCCAGTACTTC.

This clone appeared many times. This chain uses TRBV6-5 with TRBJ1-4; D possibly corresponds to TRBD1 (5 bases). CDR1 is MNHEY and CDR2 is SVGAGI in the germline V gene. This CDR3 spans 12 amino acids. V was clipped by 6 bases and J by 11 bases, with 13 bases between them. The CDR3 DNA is TGTGCCAGCAGGCCGGGGGGAGGGAAACTGTTTTTT. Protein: CASRPGGGKLFF.

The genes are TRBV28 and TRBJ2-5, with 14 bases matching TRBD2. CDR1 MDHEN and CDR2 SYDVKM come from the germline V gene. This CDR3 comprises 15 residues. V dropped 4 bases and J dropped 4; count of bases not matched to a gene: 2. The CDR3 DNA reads TGTGCCAGCAGTTCCGGGACTAGCGGGAGAGAGACCCAGTACTTC. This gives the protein CASSSGTSGRETQYF.

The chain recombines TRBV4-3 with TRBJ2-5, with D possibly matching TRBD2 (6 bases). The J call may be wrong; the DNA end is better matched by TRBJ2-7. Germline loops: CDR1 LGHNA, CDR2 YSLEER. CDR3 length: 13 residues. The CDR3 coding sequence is TGCGCCAGCAGCCAGGGCGGGATAGGCGAGCAGTACTTC. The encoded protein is CASSQGGIGEQYF.

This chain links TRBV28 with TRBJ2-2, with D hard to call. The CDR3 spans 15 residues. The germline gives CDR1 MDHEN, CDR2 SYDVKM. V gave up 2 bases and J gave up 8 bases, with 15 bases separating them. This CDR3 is CASSLLSLAVGELFF. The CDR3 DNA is TGTGCCAGCAGTTTACTCTCGTTGGCGGTTGGGGAGCTGTTTTTT.

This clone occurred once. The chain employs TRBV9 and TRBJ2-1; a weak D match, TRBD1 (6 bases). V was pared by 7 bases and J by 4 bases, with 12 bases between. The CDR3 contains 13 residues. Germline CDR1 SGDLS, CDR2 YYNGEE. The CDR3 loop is CASVGQPYNEQFF. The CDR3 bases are TGTGCCAGCGTCGGACAGCCTTACAATGAGCAGTTCTTC.

CDR3 DNA: TGTGCCAGCAGTTACTCGAGCAGGGTCGACACTGAAGCTTTCTTT. It encodes CASSYSSRVDTEAFF. This chain uses TRBV6-5 with TRBJ1-1; D is perhaps TRBD1 (5 bases). The germline V gene encodes CDR1 MNHEY and CDR2 SVGAGI. The CDR3 sequence is 15 residues long. Trimming left V 0 bases short and J 3 bases short, with 11 bases between.

CDR3 nucleotide sequence: TGTGCCAGTAGTATAGGGGACAGTTATAGCAATCAGCCCCAGCATTTT. It yields the protein CASSIGDSYSNQPQHF. The chain carries TRBV19 and TRBJ1-5, with 7 bases matching TRBD1. Germline V gives CDR1 LNHDA, CDR2 SQIVND (reference sequence). The CDR3 contains 16 residues. Germline trimming cut 1 base from V and 0 bases from J; bases unmatched to any gene: 3.

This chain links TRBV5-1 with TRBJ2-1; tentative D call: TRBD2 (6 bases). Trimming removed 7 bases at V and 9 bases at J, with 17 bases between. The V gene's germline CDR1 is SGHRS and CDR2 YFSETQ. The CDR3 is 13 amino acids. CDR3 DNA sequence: TGCGCCAGCGGAGGGGTAACATTAGGTGAGCAGTTCTTC. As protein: CASGGVTLGEQFF.

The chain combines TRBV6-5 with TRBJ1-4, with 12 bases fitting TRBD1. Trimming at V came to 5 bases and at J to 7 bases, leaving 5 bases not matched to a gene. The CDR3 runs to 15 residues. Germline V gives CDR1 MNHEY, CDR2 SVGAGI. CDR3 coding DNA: TGTGCCAGCAGTCCGGGACAGGGGGCGGGTGAAAAACTGTTTTTT. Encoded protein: CASSPGQGAGEKLFF.

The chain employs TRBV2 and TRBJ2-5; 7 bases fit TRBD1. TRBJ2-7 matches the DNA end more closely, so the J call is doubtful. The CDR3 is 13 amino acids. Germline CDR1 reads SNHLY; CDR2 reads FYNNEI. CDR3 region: CASSKGDSYEQYF. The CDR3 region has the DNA TGTGCCAGCAGTAAAGGGGACAGCTACGAGCAGTACTTC.

CDR3 DNA sequence: TGTGCCAGCAACCCCTCGGGGGCTAGCGGGAGGGAGCAGTTCTTC. It encodes CASNPSGASGREQFF. The rearrangement joins TRBV9 to TRBJ2-1; 11 nucleotides agree with TRBD2. The CDR3 loop spans 15 amino acids. Germline lookup yields CDR1 SGDLS and CDR2 YYNGEE. V dropped 6 bases and J dropped 10; count of bases not matched to a gene: 12.

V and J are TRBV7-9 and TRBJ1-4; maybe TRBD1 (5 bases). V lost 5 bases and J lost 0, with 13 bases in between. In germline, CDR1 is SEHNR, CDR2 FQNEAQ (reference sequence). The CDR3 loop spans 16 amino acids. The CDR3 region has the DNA TGTGCCAGCAGCCTACAGACAGCTGCAACTAATGAAAAACTGTTTTTT. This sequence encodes CASSLQTAATNEKLFF.

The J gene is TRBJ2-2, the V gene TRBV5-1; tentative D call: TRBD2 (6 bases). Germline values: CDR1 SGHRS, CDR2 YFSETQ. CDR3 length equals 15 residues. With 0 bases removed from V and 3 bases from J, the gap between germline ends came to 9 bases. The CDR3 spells CASSLVPGDTGELFF. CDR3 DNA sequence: TGCGCCAGCAGCTTGGTACCGGGGGACACCGGGGAGCTGTTTTTT.